The entry below describes one TCR beta chain. Assay used: immunoSEQ multiplex PCR; TCRdb lists only in-frame clones, some missing. The sample lists more than 250,000 clones; 88% were seen once. This sample was included in a study of blood T cell repertoires in COVID-19. CDR1 and CDR2 from the germline V gene are SGHTS and YDEGEE. The CDR3 sequence is 15 residues long. V gave up 0 bases and J gave up 0 bases, with 6 bases separating them. The sequence derives from a human donor in a cohort sampled during active COVID-19. Input material: peripheral blood. The V and J genes are TRBV5-8 and TRBJ1-4, with no clear D. DNA of the CDR3: TGTGCCAGCAGCTTGGTACGGGCAACTAATGAAAAACTGTTTTTT. Translation gives CASSLVRATNEKLFF.